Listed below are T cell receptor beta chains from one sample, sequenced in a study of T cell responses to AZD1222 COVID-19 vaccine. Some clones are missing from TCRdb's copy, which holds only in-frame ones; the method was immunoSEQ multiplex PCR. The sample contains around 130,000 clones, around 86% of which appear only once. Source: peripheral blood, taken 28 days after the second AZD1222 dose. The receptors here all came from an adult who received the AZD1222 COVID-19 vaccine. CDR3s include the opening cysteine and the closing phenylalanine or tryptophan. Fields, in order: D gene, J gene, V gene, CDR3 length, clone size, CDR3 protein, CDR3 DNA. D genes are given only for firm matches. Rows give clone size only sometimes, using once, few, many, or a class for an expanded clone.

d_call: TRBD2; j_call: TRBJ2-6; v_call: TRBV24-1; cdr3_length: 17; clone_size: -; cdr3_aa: CATSEPLAGLGANVLTF; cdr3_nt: TGTGCCACCAGTGAGCCGCTAGCGGGATTGGGGGCCAACGTCCTGACTTTC
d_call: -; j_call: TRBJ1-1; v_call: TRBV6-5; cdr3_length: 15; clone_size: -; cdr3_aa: CASSTTWNANTEAFF; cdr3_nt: TGTGCCAGCAGCACTACATGGAATGCGAACACTGAAGCTTTCTTT
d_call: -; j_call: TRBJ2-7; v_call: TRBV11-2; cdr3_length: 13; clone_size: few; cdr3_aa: CASSWGFSYEQYF; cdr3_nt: TGTGCCAGCAGTTGGGGTTTCTCCTACGAGCAGTACTTC
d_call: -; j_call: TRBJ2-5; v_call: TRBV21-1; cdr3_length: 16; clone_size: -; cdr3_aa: CASSPGLAGAQETQYF; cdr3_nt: TGTGCCAGCAGTCCCGGACTAGCGGGGGCCCAAGAGACCCAGTACTTC
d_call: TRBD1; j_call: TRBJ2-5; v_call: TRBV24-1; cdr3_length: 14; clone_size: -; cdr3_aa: CATSAGGRGETQYF; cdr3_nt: TGTGCCACCAGTGCAGGGGGCCGCGGGGAGACCCAGTACTTC
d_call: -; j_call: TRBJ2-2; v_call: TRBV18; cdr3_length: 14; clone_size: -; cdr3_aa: CASSPQGSTGELFF; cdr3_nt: TGTGCCAGCTCACCACAGGGGTCCACCGGGGAGCTGTTTTTT
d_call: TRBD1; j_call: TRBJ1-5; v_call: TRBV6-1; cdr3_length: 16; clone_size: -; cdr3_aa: CASSESRGLSNQPQHF; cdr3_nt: TGTGCCAGCAGTGAATCAAGGGGGCTGAGCAATCAGCCCCAGCATTTT
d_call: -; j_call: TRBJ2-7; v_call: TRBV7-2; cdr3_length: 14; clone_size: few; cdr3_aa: CASSYGAKYYEQYF; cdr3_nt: TGTGCCAGCAGCTATGGGGCTAAATACTACGAGCAGTACTTC
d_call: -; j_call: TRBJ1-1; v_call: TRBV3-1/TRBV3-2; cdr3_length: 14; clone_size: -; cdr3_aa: CASSPARGGTEAFF; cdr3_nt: TGTGCCAGCAGCCCCGCCAGAGGGGGGACTGAAGCTTTCTTT
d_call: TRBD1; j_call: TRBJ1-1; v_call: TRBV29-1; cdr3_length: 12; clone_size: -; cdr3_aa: CSAERQGTEAFF; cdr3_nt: TGCAGCGCCGAGAGACAGGGCACTGAAGCTTTCTTT
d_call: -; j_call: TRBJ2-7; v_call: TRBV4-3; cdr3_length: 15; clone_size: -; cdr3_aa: CASSQGGGSSYEQYF; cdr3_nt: TGCGCCAGCAGCCAAGGCGGCGGAAGCTCCTACGAGCAGTACTTC
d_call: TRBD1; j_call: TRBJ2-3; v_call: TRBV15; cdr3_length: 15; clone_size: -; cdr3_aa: CATSRSGQGNNTQYF; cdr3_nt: TGTGCCACCAGCAGATCAGGACAGGGGAACAATACGCAGTATTTT
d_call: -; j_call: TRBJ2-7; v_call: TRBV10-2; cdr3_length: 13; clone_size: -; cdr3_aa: CASSGGPSTEQYF; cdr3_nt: TGCGCCAGCAGTGGGGGACCCTCCACCGAGCAGTACTTC
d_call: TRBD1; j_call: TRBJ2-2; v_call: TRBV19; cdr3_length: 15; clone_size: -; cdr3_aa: CASSYRGAGTGELFF; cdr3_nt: TGTGCCAGTAGTTACAGGGGGGCCGGCACCGGGGAGCTGTTTTTT
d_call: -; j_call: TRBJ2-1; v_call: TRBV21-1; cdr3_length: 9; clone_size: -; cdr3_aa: CASSIEQFF; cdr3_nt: TGTGCCAGCAGCATTGAACAGTTCTTC
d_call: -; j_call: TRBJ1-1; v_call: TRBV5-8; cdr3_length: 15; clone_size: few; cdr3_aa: CASSLYQVTNTEAFF; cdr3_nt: TGTGCCAGCAGCTTGTATCAGGTGACAAACACTGAAGCTTTCTTT
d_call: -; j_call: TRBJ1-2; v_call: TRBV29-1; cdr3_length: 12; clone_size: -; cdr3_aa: CSGVLGDYGYTF; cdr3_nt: TGCAGCGGGGTGTTGGGGGACTATGGCTACACCTTC
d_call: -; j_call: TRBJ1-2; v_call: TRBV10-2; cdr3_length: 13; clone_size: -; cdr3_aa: CASSEGLFYGYTF; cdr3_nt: TGCGCCAGCAGTGAAGGATTGTTCTATGGCTACACCTTC
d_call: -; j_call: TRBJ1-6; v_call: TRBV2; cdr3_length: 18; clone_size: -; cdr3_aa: CASSEFGISRGRNSPLHF; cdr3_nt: TGTGCCAGCAGTGAATTCGGAATTTCGAGGGGAAGGAATTCACCCCTCCACTTT
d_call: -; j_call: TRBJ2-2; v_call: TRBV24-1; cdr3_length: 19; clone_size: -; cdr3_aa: CATSPRDRVLAENSEELFF; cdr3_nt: TGTGCCACCAGTCCACGGGATCGAGTACTAGCTGAAAATAGCGAGGAGCTGTTTTTT
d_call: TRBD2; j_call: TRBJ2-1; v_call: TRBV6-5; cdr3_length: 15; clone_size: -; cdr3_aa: CASSPGRGGYNEQFF; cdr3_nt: TGTGCCAGCAGTCCAGGGCGGGGGGGTTACAATGAGCAGTTCTTC
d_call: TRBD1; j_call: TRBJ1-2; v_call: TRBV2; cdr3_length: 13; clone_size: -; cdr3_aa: CASSGTGGYGYTF; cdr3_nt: TGTGCCAGCAGTGGGACAGGAGGCTATGGCTACACCTTC
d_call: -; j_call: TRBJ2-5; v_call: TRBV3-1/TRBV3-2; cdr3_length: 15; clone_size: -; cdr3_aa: CASSLRGPQGETQYF; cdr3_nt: TGTGCCAGCAGCCTCCGGGGGCCCCAGGGGGAGACCCAGTACTTC
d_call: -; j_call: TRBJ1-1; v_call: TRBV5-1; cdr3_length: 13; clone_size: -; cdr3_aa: CASSPLTDERAFF; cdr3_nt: TGCGCCAGCAGCCCGCTTACGGACGAAAGAGCTTTCTTT